The 22 T cell receptor beta chains in this list originate from one sample, sequenced in a study of T cells after yellow fever vaccination. Via MiXCR, TCRdb re-called the 5' RACE reads, giving one row per CDR3 protein. Here the sample spans over 150,000 distinct CDR3 sequences, almost 7% being singletons. Sequenced material: CD4+ T cells sorted from PBMCs, taken 5 days after the first yellow fever vaccination. Receptor source: a man younger than 35 who received the YFV17D yellow fever vaccine.

This clonotype was seen more than once but under ten times. This chain uses TRBV6-5 with TRBJ2-7; 7 bases line up with TRBD1. Germline values: CDR1 MNHEY, CDR2 SVGAGI. This CDR3 spans 15 amino acids. After removal of 4 bases from V and 2 bases from J, the junction contained 8 bases not matched to a gene. For the CDR3, the DNA is TGTGCCAGCAGTTCCCACGGACAGGCCACCTACGAGCAGTACTTC. Translating it yields CASSSHGQATYEQYF.

By frequency in the sample, this clonotype is medium-sized (0.01 to 0.1%). The genes are TRBV7-8 and TRBJ1-2, with a tentative D call TRBD1 (6 bases). Germline-derived CDR1 and CDR2 are SGHVS and FQNEAQ. The CDR3 totals 14 residues. Trimming stripped 1 base from V and 4 bases from J, with 10 bases between. CDR3 in DNA: TGTGCCAGCAGCTTAGGGCAGGGGCTCTATGGCTACACCTTC. Amino acid sequence: CASSLGQGLYGYTF.

Details on this clonotype: This may come from a read error, since a much larger clone is one base off. The rearrangement uses TRBV7-2 and TRBJ2-7, with D possibly being TRBD2 (5 bases). CDR1 SGHTA and CDR2 FQGNSA come from the germline V gene. This CDR3 spans 15 amino acids. The CDR3 coding sequence is TGTGCCAGCAGCTTAGAAGCACTAGTGTCCTACGGGCAGTACTTC. Encoded protein: CASSLEALVSYGQYF.

This clonotype was found a few times. This chain connects TRBV6-6 to TRBJ1-2; D remains ambiguous. V gave up 4 bases and J gave up 6 bases, with 9 bases separating them. There are 12 residues in the CDR3. Germline CDR1 is MNHNY and CDR2 is SVGAGI (reference sequence). In nucleotides, the CDR3 is TGTGCCAGCAGTTCCCGATATGATGGCTACACCTTC. It encodes CASSSRYDGYTF.

This clonotype turned up a few times. The gene calls are TRBV6-1 and TRBJ2-7, with D maybe TRBD2 (6 bases). Germline CDR1 MNHNS, CDR2 SASEGT. Trimming cost V 6 bases and J 2 bases, with 14 bases left between them. This CDR3 is built from 14 residues. The CDR3 nucleotides are TGTGCCAGCAGGCACGGGACTGGGACCTACGAGCAGTACGTC. It is translated as CASRHGTGTYEQYV.

This clonotype was seen ten or more times. The chain uses TRBV4-1 and TRBJ1-4; D is ambiguous. The CDR3 totals 13 residues. Germline loops: CDR1 MGHRA, CDR2 YSYEKL. Trimming stripped 4 bases from V and 8 bases from J, with 11 bases between. The CDR3 protein is CASSLGPVEKLFF. The CDR3 nucleotides read TGCGCCAGCAGCCTGGGCCCGGTCGAAAAACTGTTTTTT.

This clonotype was counted many times. The gene calls are TRBV5-1 and TRBJ1-1, with D unclear. The CDR3 extends over 14 amino acids. Trimming removed 4 bases at V and 4 bases at J, with 14 bases between. CDR1 and CDR2 from the germline V gene are SGHRS and YFSETQ. The CDR3 region is CASSKEGGSTEAFF. DNA for the CDR3: TGCGCCAGCAGCAAGGAGGGAGGAAGCACTGAAGCTTTCTTT.

J is TRBJ2-5 and V is TRBV24-1; D unclear. The CDR3 totals 12 residues. With 1 base removed from V and 5 bases from J, the gap between germline ends came to 4 bases. Germline-derived CDR1 and CDR2 are KGHDR and SFDVKD. CDR3 DNA: TGTGCCACCAGTGATTTATCGGAGACCCAGTACTTC. This encodes CATSDLSETQYF.

At least ten counts were recorded for this clonotype. The chain joins TRBV25-1 to TRBJ2-5, with a tentative D call TRBD2 (5 bases). Trimming removed 4 bases at V and 3 bases at J, with 9 bases between. Per the germline V gene, CDR1 is MGHDK and CDR2 is SYGVNS. The CDR3 is 13 amino acids. This CDR3 reads CASSGTHKETQYF. The CDR3 DNA reads TGTGCCAGCAGTGGGACTCACAAAGAGACCCAGTACTTC.

Ten or more counts support this clonotype. The chain combines TRBV20-1 with TRBJ2-5, with a possible D match to TRBD1 (7 bases). V was pared by 3 bases and J by 5 bases, with 16 bases between. CDR1 and CDR2 from the germline V gene are DFQATT and SNEGSKA (reference sequence). The CDR3 consists of 14 residues. The CDR3 loop reads CSARSGGGWETQYF. The CDR3 DNA is TGCAGTGCTAGGTCAGGAGGGGGCTGGGAGACCCAGTACTTC.

This clonotype was picked up many times. The rearrangement joins TRBV7-2 to TRBJ2-1; tentatively, D is TRBD1 (6 bases). Germline lookup yields CDR1 SGHTA and CDR2 FQGNSA. The V end lost 1 base, the J end lost 3 bases, and 10 bases lay between the germline ends. This CDR3 spans 15 amino acids. The CDR3 bases are TGTGCCAGCAGCTTAGAGGGGGTCGTCTACAATGAGCAGTTCTTC. Its protein product is CASSLEGVVYNEQFF.

This chain links TRBV5-5 with TRBJ2-7, with 8 bases lining up with TRBD1. The CDR3 has 17 residues. The V gene end was trimmed by 0 bases and the J gene end by 3 bases; junction bases not matched to a gene: 11. Germline CDR1 SGHKS, CDR2 YYEKEE (reference sequence). The CDR3 region is CASSLVPGTGVLYEQYV. The CDR3 bases are TGTGCCAGCAGCTTGGTCCCCGGGACAGGAGTCCTCTACGAGCAGTACGTC.

This clonotype was recorded at least ten times. The rearrangement uses TRBV18 and TRBJ1-1, with a tentative D call TRBD1 (5 bases). The CDR3 loop spans 15 amino acids. The germline V gene has CDR1 KGHSH and CDR2 LQKENI. The V and J ends lost 1 base and 1 base respectively, with 10 bases between them. CDR3 nucleotide sequence: TGTGCCAGCTCACCACAAGACAGCCAGAACACTGAAGCTTTCTTT. It yields the protein CASSPQDSQNTEAFF.

This clonotype has a handful of counts. The chain couples TRBV6-1 to TRBJ1-3, with 7 bases matching TRBD1. With 6 bases clipped from V and 0 bases from J, the junction kept 8 bases outside the gene matches. The CDR3 runs to 16 residues. The germline gives CDR1 MNHNS, CDR2 SASEGT. The CDR3 bases are TGTGCCAGCAGCTCCACAGGGGCCGGCTCTGGAAACACCATATATTTT. It encodes CASSSTGAGSGNTIYF.

This clonotype was seen at least ten times. The J gene is TRBJ2-1, the V gene TRBV7-3; 10 nucleotides align to TRBD2. The CDR3 has 16 amino acids. Per the germline V gene, CDR1 is SGHTA and CDR2 is FQGTGA. J gave up 8 bases and V 0 bases, and 7 bases lay outside the gene matches. The CDR3 region is CASSLTVAGGRHEQFF. The CDR3 DNA reads as TGTGCCAGCAGCTTAACTGTAGCGGGGGGCAGGCATGAGCAGTTCTTC.

Only a few counts were recorded for this clonotype. This sequence joins TRBV11-2 and TRBJ2-1, with D perhaps matching TRBD1 (5 bases). Germline V CDR1 and CDR2: SGHAT, FQNNGV. The CDR3 consists of 21 residues. Trimming removed 6 bases from V and 3 bases from J, with 33 bases in between. The CDR3 bases are TGTGCCAGCAGTCCTACATACGAAACGTTTAGATCAGGGAACGTCTACAATGAGCAGTTCTTC. This codes for CASSPTYETFRSGNVYNEQFF.

The rearrangement links TRBV7-2 to TRBJ1-2; a weak D match, TRBD1 (5 bases). V was shortened by 3 bases and J by 3 bases, with 11 bases between the two germline ends. Germline-derived CDR1 and CDR2 are SGHTA and FQGNSA. The CDR3 covers 14 residues. The CDR3 reads CASSFGAVHYGYTF. The CDR3 DNA follows: TGTGCCAGCAGCTTCGGGGCGGTTCACTATGGCTACACCTTC.

This clonotype was seen more than once but under ten times. J is TRBJ1-6 and V is TRBV4-3; possibly TRBD1 for D (5 bases). From germline, CDR1 is LGHNA and CDR2 YSLEER. The CDR3 loop spans 15 amino acids. Trimming took 0 bases from V and 8 from J, leaving 11 bases between them. The CDR3 DNA follows: TGCGCCAGCAGCCAAGATGCGGGAGGGGATTCACCCCTCCACTTT. This translates into CASSQDAGGDSPLHF.

The CDR3 loop is CASSPRTIQETQYF. In DNA, the CDR3 is TGTGCCAGCTCACCGAGGACTATCCAAGAGACCCAGTACTTC. The rearrangement uses TRBV18 and TRBJ2-5; the D gene is possibly TRBD2 (6 bases). This CDR3 is built from 14 residues. The germline CDR1 and CDR2 sequences are KGHSH and LQKENI. V was pared by 3 bases and J by 1 base, with 9 bases between.

This clonotype has more than one count but fewer than ten. The rearrangement uses TRBV7-3 and TRBJ2-5, with D possibly called TRBD1 or TRBD2 (6 bases each). The germline V and J ends were trimmed by 5 bases and 5 bases, with 21 bases remaining between them. The CDR3 loop spans 16 amino acids. Germline loops: CDR1 SGHTA, CDR2 FQGTGA. This CDR3 is CASSPGAGSAGETQYF. The CDR3 DNA reads as TGTGCCAGCAGCCCAGGGGCGGGATCCGCGGGGGAGACCCAGTACTTC.

This clonotype was found many times. The rearrangement joins TRBV11-2 to TRBJ2-3; 10 positions match TRBD1. Losses at the gene ends were 4 bases for V and 3 bases for J; bases not matched to a gene: 4. The CDR3 runs 15 residues. Germline V lookup: CDR1 SGHAT, CDR2 FQNNGV. CDR3 nucleotides: TGTGCCAGCAGCTCCGGGACAGGGGCGACAGATACGCAGTATTTT. Translating it yields CASSSGTGATDTQYF.

This clonotype has ten or more counts. This sequence joins TRBV7-2 and TRBJ1-6; the D is unclear. The CDR3 runs 14 residues. V was shortened by 5 bases and J by 4 bases, with 9 bases between the two germline ends. Germline CDR1 and CDR2: SGHTA and FQGNSA. The CDR3 loop is CASSRLGYNSPLHF. CDR3 in DNA: TGTGCCAGCAGCCGCCTGGGGTATAATTCACCCCTCCACTTT.